The 17 T cell receptor beta chains reported below all come from one sample, sequenced in a study of response to subunit inactivated influenza vaccine. One entry per CDR3 protein results from TCRdb running MiXCR on the RT-PCR reads. The repertoire holds around 710,000 distinct CDR3 sequences, with roughly 13% as singletons. The specimen was PBMCs from blood, collected approximately 15 days before vaccination. These receptors all stem from a man in his fifties who received an inactivated influenza vaccine.

This clonotype came up a few times. J is TRBJ2-3 and V is TRBV7-9; TRBD2 might be the D (6 bases). Per the germline V gene, CDR1 is SEHNR and CDR2 is FQNEAQ (reference sequence). CDR3 length: 17 amino acids. The ends were cut back, 0 bases at V and 5 bases at J, with 18 bases in the middle. The CDR3 region is CASSLAGSWEDVDTQYF. The CDR3 DNA sequence: TGTGCCAGCAGCTTAGCGGGTAGCTGGGAGGATGTAGATACGCAGTATTTT.

There are many counts of this clonotype. The genes are TRBV6-2 or TRBV6-3 and TRBJ2-1; 8 bases fit TRBD2. Per the germline V gene, CDR1 is MNHEY and CDR2 is SVGEGT. The CDR3 is made up of 16 amino acids. V lost 3 bases and J lost 8; bases outside the gene matches: 12. The DNA of the CDR3 is TGTGCCAGCAGTTATGTTGAGCGGGGGCTAGGGGATGAGCAGTTCTTC. Protein: CASSYVERGLGDEQFF.

The chain joins TRBV11-2 to TRBJ2-2; 12 bases are shared with TRBD1. Germline V gives CDR1 SGHAT, CDR2 FQNNGV. The junction had 11 bases not matched to a gene; V was cut back by 5 bases and J by 4 bases. This CDR3 is 18 amino acids long. The CDR3 region is CASSRLGQGASSTGELFF. The CDR3 nucleotides are TGTGCCAGCAGCCGTTTGGGACAGGGGGCGTCCAGCACCGGGGAGCTGTTTTTT.

The CDR3 DNA sequence: TGTGCCAGCATCGACAGGGCAGGTTCACCCCTCCACTTT. It yields the protein CASIDRAGSPLHF. The chain has TRBV6-1 and TRBJ1-6; 7 nucleotides agree with TRBD1. The V gene's germline CDR1 is MNHNS and CDR2 SASEGT. CDR3 length: 13 residues. The junction had 6 bases not matched to a gene; V was cut back by 7 bases and J by 9 bases.

The chain has TRBV7-6 and TRBJ2-2; 12 nucleotides line up with TRBD2. V trimming: 5 bases; J trimming: 5 bases; junction bases outside the gene matches: 0. The CDR3 contains 14 residues. The germline CDR1 and CDR2 sequences are SGHVS and FNYEAQ. CDR3 sequence: CASSGLAGTGELFF. CDR3 DNA sequence: TGTGCCAGCAGCGGACTAGCGGGGACCGGGGAGCTGTTTTTT.

There are many counts of this clonotype. This chain connects TRBV4-1 to TRBJ1-1, with D possibly matching TRBD1 (5 bases). This CDR3 has 16 residues. Germline values: CDR1 MGHRA, CDR2 YSYEKL. Trimming stripped 2 bases from V and 1 base from J, with 14 bases between. CDR3 bases: TGCGCCAGCAGCCAAAGTCAGGGTTTGGGGAACACTGAAGCTTTCTTT. Protein product: CASSQSQGLGNTEAFF.

This clonotype was counted a few times. J is TRBJ2-3 and V is TRBV5-1; 7 nucleotides align to TRBD2. V lost 0 bases to trimming and J lost 1 base; unmatched junction nucleotides: 11. This CDR3 spans 18 amino acids. From germline, CDR1 is SGHRS and CDR2 YFSETQ. As DNA, the CDR3 is TGCGCCAGCAGCTTGGCCTATTGGGCGGGGGAAGGCACAGATACGCAGTATTTT. It translates to CASSLAYWAGEGTDTQYF. Based on the CDR3 plus reference TRBV5-1 and TRBJ2-3, the full variable domain is KAGVTQTPRYLIKTRGQQVTLSCSPISGHRSVSWYQQTPGQGLQFLFEYFSETQRNKGNFPGRFSGRQFSNSRSEMNVSTLELGDSALYLCASSLAYWAGEGTDTQYFGPGTRLTVL.

At least ten counts were recorded for this clonotype. V and J are TRBV6-6 and TRBJ1-1, with a possible D match to TRBD1 (5 bases). The germline V and J ends were trimmed by 7 bases and 1 base, with 10 bases remaining between them. CDR1 MNHNY and CDR2 SVGAGI come from the germline V gene (reference sequence). This CDR3 comprises 13 residues. The CDR3 DNA reads TGTGCCAGCACAAGGGGCGGGAACACTGAAGCTTTCTTT. Its translation: CASTRGGNTEAFF.

The chain recombines TRBV20-1 with TRBJ2-3, with TRBD1 identical over 10 bases. Germline assignment: CDR1 DFQATT and CDR2 SNEGSKA (reference sequence). J lost 10 bases, V lost 3 bases, and 16 bases had no gene match. The CDR3 runs 16 residues. The CDR3 coding sequence is TGCAGTGCTAGCCTCCGGGACAGGGGTCTTTCCGGTGCGCAGTATTTT. It yields the protein CSASLRDRGLSGAQYF.

The genes are TRBV4-3 and TRBJ2-7; TRBD2 matches 7 bases. The trim removed 1 base at V and 5 bases at J, leaving 14 bases unmatched. The CDR3 consists of 17 residues. Germline lookup yields CDR1 LGHNA and CDR2 YSLEER. The CDR3 region is CASSQVPSGGVRDEQYF. The CDR3 bases are TGCGCCAGCAGCCAAGTACCTAGCGGTGGGGTACGCGACGAGCAGTACTTC.

This clonotype was picked up many times. The V and J genes are TRBV5-1 and TRBJ2-1, with D perhaps TRBD1 or TRBD2 (5 bases each). Trimming pared 5 bases from V and 4 bases from J, leaving 16 bases between. This CDR3 spans 15 amino acids. The V gene's germline CDR1 is SGHRS and CDR2 YFSETQ. CDR3 residues: CASSTAGTAYNEQFF. CDR3 DNA sequence: TGCGCCAGCAGTACCGCTGGGACGGCTTACAATGAGCAGTTCTTC.

In this sample, this clonotype turned up a few times. V gene TRBV20-1 combines with J gene TRBJ1-6, with D unclear. Germline CDR1 reads DFQATT; CDR2 reads SNEGSKA (reference sequence). This CDR3 comprises 13 residues. The V and J ends lost 1 base and 6 bases respectively, with 7 bases between them. The CDR3 protein is CSARVSLNSPLHF. The CDR3, as DNA: TGCAGTGCTAGAGTCAGCCTTAATTCACCCCTCCACTTT.

This clonotype was counted between two and nine times. The J gene is TRBJ1-1, the V gene TRBV2, with 8 nucleotides matching TRBD1. The germline V gene encodes CDR1 SNHLY and CDR2 FYNNEI. CDR3 length: 15 amino acids. The V segment lost 6 bases and the J segment 6 bases; nucleotides outside the gene matches: 12. CDR3 bases: TGTGCCAGCAGGCAACCAGGACAGGGCTGGGCTGAAGCTTTCTTT. Translated, it gives CASRQPGQGWAEAFF.

This clonotype showed up many times. The rearrangement uses TRBV29-1 and TRBJ2-2, with 7 bases lining up with TRBD1. The germline V gene has CDR1 SQVTM and CDR2 ANQGSEA. The CDR3 extends over 12 amino acids. Trimming took 6 bases from V and 6 from J; bases not matched to a gene: 4. The CDR3 loop reads CSVLQGPGELFF. CDR3 coding DNA: TGCAGCGTCTTACAGGGGCCCGGGGAGCTGTTTTTT.

This clonotype showed up just a few times. This chain uses TRBV20-1 with TRBJ1-6, with 7 positions matching TRBD1. Germline V gene sequence: CDR1 DFQATT, CDR2 SNEGSKA (reference sequence). The CDR3 is 18 residues long. V shed 0 bases, J shed 4 bases, and the junction held 12 bases outside the gene matches. The CDR3 loop reads CSARDLYDRDPYNSPLHF. The CDR3 DNA is TGCAGTGCTAGAGATCTTTATGACAGGGATCCTTATAATTCACCCCTCCACTTT.

CDR3: CASRLNPSGTDYEQYF. The DNA of the CDR3 is TGTGCCAGCAGACTTAACCCTAGCGGGACAGACTACGAGCAGTACTTC. The rearrangement joins TRBV4-2 to TRBJ2-7, with 9 bases fitting TRBD2. The CDR3 is 16 amino acids. The trim removed 6 bases at V and 3 bases at J, leaving 12 bases unmatched. Germline lookup yields CDR1 LGHNA and CDR2 YNFKEQ.

The J gene is TRBJ1-1, the V gene TRBV12-3 or TRBV12-4; no clear D. This CDR3 is 11 amino acids long. V was pared by 8 bases and J by 5 bases, with 9 bases between. The CDR3 DNA sequence: TGTGCCAGCGGAAAGAGGACTGAAGCTTTCTTT. Translation gives CASGKRTEAFF.